This T cell receptor beta chain came from a study of T cell repertoires in cytomegalovirus infection. Study-level information: Signatures in public TCR beta sequences pointed to both CMV infection and matching HLA type. Study-level results: There were HLA-C-restricted CMV-specific TCR beta clonotypes dominating the ex vivo response.

A note on this clonotype: What it binds is not known.

This CDR3 has 17 amino acids. CDR1 is DFQATT and CDR2 is SNEGSKA in the germline V gene (reference sequence). The V gene end was trimmed by 2 bases and the J gene end by 5 bases; junction bases not matched to a gene: 14. TCRdb recomputed calls from the reads with MiXCR, one row per CDR3 protein. The data contain roughly 720,000 distinct CDR3 sequences, 35% to 45% of them seen just once; the ten biggest clones take up around 3%. V gene TRBV20-1 combines with J gene TRBJ2-2; 7 bases match TRBD1. Input material: PBMCs. The TCR comes from a human donor in good health (CMV status not recorded). Some clones in this sample may be carry-over from other donors' samples. The CDR3 loop is CSARIPPQTGRTGELFF. The CDR3 DNA follows: TGCAGTGCTAGAATCCCCCCTCAGACAGGGCGAACCGGGGAGCTGTTTTTT.